The subject of this entry is one T cell receptor beta chain. Its antigen remains unknown. Both subsets, CD45RA+ naive and CD45RA-negative memory, were split from the CD4+ cells. The data stem from a study of shared clonotypes between healthy human individuals. TCRdb's table, derived via immunoSEQ multiplex PCR, lists solely in-frame clones and lacks some. Found here are about 1.5 million clones, about 98% of them singletons; the top ten hold about 0.45%. Study-wide results and limits: Researchers sampled only blood; tissue repertoires likely differ.

Trimming removed 8 bases at V and 2 bases at J, with 10 bases between. The CDR3 contains 13 residues. Looked up from germline, CDR1 is LNHDA and CDR2 is SQIVND (reference sequence). Sequencing was carried out using naive CD4+ T cells sorted from blood. Regarding subset: CD45RA+ positively selected. The clonotype originates from a man aged 25-45 years in good health. The chain links TRBV19 to TRBJ1-5; a weak D match, TRBD1 (5 bases). The CDR3 DNA sequence: TGTGCCAGTGGGGGTTTGGGCAATCAGCCCCAGCATTTT. This sequence encodes CASGGLGNQPQHF.